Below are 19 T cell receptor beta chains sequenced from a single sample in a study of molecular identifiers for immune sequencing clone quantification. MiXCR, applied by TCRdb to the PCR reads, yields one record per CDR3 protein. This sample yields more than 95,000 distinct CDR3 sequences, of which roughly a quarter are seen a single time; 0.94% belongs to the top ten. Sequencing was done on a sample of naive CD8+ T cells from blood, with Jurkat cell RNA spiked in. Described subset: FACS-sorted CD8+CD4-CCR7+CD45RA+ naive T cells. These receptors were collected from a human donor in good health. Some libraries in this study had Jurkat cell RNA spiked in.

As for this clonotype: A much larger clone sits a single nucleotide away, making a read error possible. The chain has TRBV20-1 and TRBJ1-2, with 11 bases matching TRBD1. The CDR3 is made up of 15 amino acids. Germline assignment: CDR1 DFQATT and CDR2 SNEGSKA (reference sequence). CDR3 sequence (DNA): TGCAGTGCTGGAGAAATGGACAGGGGGCGAAATGGCTACACCTTC. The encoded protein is CSAGEMDRGRNGYTF.

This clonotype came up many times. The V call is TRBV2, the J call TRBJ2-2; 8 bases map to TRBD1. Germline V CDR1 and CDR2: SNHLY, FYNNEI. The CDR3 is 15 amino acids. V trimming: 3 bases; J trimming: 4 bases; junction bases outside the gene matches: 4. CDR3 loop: CASSDGQGLTGELFF. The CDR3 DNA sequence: TGTGCCAGCAGTGACGGACAGGGTCTCACCGGGGAGCTGTTTTTT.

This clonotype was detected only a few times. CDR3 in amino acids: CASSGGNSGVIYQETQYF. The DNA of the CDR3 is TGTGCCAGCAGCGGCGGGAATAGCGGGGTAATATACCAAGAGACCCAGTACTTC. This chain joins TRBV12-3 or TRBV12-4 and TRBJ2-5, with TRBD2 identical over 8 bases. The junction had 15 bases not matched to a gene; V was cut back by 6 bases and J by 0 bases. The CDR3 loop spans 18 amino acids.

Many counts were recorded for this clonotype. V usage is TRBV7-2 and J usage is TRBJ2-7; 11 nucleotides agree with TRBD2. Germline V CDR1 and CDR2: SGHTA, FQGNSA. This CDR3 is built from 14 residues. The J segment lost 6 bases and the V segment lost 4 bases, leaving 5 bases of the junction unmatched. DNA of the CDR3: TGTGCCAGCAGCTCCCTAGCGGGAGGAAGCGAGCAGTACTTC. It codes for CASSSLAGGSEQYF. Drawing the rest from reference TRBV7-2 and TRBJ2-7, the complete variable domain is GAGVSQSPSNKVTEKGKDVELRCDPISGHTALYWYRQSLGQGLEFLIYFQGNSAPDKSGLPSDRFSAERTGGSVSTLTIQRTQQEDSAVYLCASSSLAGGSEQYFGPGTRLTVT.

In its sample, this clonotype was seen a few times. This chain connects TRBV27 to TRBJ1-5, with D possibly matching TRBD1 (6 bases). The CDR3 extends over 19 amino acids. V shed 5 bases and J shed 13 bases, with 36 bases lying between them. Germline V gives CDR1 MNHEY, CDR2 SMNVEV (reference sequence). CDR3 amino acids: CASSLFWDIQLPPAPTQHF. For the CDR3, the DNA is TGTGCCAGCAGTCTCTTTTGGGACATCCAGCTCCCTCCCGCCCCAACTCAGCATTTT.

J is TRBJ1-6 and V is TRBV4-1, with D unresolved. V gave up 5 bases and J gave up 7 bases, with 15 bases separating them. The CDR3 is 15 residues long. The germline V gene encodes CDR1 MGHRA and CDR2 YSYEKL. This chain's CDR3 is CASSSTGFGNSPLHF. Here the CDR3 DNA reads TGCGCCAGCAGCTCCACGGGTTTTGGGAATTCACCCCTCCACTTT.

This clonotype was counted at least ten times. The CDR3 loop is CASSQDSWVRGQQETQYF. CDR3 sequence (DNA): TGTGCCAGCAGCCAAGACTCGTGGGTAAGGGGCCAGCAAGAGACCCAGTACTTC. V is TRBV14 and J is TRBJ2-5; D may be TRBD1 (5 bases). Between the trimmed V and J ends, which lost 0 bases and 2 bases, there was a span of 19 bases. Germline V gene sequence: CDR1 SGHDN, CDR2 FVKESK. The CDR3 covers 18 residues.

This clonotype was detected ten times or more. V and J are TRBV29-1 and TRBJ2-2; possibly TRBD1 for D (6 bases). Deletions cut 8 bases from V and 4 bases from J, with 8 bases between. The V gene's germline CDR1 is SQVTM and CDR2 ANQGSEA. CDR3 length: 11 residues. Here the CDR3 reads CSYRATGELFF. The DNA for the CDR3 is TGCAGCTACAGGGCCACCGGGGAGCTGTTTTTT.

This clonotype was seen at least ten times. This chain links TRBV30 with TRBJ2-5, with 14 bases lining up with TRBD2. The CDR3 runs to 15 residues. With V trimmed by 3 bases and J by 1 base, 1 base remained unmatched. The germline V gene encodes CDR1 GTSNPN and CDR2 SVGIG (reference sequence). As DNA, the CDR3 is TGTGCCTGGAGGGGGACTAGCGGGAGCCAAGAGACCCAGTACTTC. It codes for CAWRGTSGSQETQYF.

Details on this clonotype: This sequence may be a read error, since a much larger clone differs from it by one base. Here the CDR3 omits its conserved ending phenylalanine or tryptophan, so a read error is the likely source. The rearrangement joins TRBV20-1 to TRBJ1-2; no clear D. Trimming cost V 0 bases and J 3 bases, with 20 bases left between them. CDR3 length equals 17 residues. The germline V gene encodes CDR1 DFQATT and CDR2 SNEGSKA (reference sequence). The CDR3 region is CSARDSVEEILDYGYTL. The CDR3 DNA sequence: TGCAGTGCTAGAGATTCAGTGGAGGAGATCCTCGACTATGGCTACACCCTC.

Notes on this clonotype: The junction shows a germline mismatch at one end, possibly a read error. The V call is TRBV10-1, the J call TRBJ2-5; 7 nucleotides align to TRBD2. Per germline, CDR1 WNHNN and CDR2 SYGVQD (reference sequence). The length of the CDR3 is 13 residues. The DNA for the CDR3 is TGCGCCAGCGGTGATGCGGGGGTGGGGCCCCAGTACTTC. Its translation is CASGDAGVGPQYF.

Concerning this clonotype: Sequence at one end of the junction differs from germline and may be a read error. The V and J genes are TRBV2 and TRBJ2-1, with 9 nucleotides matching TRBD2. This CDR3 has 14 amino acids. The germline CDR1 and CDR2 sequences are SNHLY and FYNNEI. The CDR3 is CAGRGTSFYNEQFF. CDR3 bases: TGTGCCGGCAGAGGGACTAGCTTCTACAATGAGCAGTTCTTC.

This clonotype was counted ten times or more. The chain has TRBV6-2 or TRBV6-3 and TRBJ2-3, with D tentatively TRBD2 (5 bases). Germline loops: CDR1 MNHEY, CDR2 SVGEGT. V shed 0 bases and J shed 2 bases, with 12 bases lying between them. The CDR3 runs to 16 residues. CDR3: CASSYSNAGPTDTQYF. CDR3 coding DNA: TGTGCCAGCAGTTACTCGAATGCGGGCCCCACAGATACGCAGTATTTT.

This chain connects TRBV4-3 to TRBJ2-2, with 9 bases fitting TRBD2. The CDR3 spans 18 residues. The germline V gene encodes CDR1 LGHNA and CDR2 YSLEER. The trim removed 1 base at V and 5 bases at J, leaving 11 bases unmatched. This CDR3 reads CASSQGWAGGPWTGELFF. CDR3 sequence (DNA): TGCGCCAGCAGCCAAGGTTGGGCGGGAGGGCCATGGACCGGGGAGCTGTTTTTT.

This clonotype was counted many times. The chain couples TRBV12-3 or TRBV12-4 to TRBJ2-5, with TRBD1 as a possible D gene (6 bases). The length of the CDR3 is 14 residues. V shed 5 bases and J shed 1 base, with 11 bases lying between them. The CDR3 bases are TGTGCCAGCAGTGCCGGACAGTCCCAAGAGACCCAGTACTTC. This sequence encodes CASSAGQSQETQYF.

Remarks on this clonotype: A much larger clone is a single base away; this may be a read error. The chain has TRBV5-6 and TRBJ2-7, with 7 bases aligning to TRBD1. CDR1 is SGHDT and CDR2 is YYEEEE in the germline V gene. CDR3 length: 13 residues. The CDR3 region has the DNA TGTGTCAGCAGCCACCGCCAGGGGGACGAGCAGTACTTC. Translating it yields CVSSHRQGDEQYF.

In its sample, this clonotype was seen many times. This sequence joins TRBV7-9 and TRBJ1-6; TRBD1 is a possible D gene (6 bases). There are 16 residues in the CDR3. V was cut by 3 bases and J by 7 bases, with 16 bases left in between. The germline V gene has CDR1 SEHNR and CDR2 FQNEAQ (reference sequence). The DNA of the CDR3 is TGTGCCAGCAGCTTGGCGGGGGCCCCGGGGAATTCACCCCTCCACTTT. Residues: CASSLAGAPGNSPLHF. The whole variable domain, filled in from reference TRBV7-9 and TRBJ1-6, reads DTGVSQNPRHKITKRGQNVTFRCDPISEHNRLYWYRQTLGQGPEFLTYFQNEAQLEKSRLLSDRFSAERPKGSFSTLEIQRTEQGDSAMYLCASSLAGAPGNSPLHFGNGTRLTVT.

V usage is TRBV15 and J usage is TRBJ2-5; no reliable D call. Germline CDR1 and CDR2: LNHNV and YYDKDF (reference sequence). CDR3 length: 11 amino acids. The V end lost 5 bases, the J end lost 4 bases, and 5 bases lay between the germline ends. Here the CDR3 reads CATSAGETQYF. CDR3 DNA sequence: TGTGCCACCAGCGCCGGAGAGACCCAGTACTTC. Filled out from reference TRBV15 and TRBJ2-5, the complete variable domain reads DAMVIQNPRYQVTQFGKPVTLSCSQTLNHNVMYWYQQKSSQAPKLLFHYYDKDFNNEADTPDNFQSRRPNTSFCFLDIRSPGLGDTAMYLCATSAGETQYFGPGTRLLVL.

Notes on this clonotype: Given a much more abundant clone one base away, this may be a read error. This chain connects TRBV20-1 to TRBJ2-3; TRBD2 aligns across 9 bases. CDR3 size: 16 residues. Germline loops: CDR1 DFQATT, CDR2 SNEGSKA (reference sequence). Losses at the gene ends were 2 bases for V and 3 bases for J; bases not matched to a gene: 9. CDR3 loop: CSARTWASGVTDTQYF. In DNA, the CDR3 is TGCAGTGCTAGAACCTGGGCTAGCGGGGTTACAGATACGCAGTATTTT.